A selection of T cell receptor beta chains follows, all from one sample in a study of cytomegalovirus exposure and HLA in healthy donors. Assay used: immunoSEQ multiplex PCR; TCRdb lists only in-frame clones, some missing. The table has 150,000 to 200,000 clones, around four fifths seen once. The sample taken for sequencing was PBMCs. These receptors originate from a young woman in good health and CMV-seronegative. Both conserved end residues are part of each CDR3. Fields, in order: V gene, D gene, J gene, clone size, CDR3 DNA, CDR3 protein. D genes are given only for firm matches. Size tells how often a clone was seen (once, few, many) or the class of an expanded clone, and some rows leave it out.

>TRBV6-1|NA|TRBJ2-7|NA
TGTGCCAGCAGTGAGAGCGGGACATACGAGCAGTACTTC
CASSESGTYEQYF
>TRBV11-2|NA|TRBJ2-7|NA
TGTGCCAGCAGCTTAGGACCGGGACATGAGTCCTACGAGCAGTACTTC
CASSLGPGHESYEQYF
>TRBV14|NA|TRBJ2-7|once
TGTGCCAGCAGCCCTGACAGGCTAGAGCAGTACTTC
CASSPDRLEQYF
>TRBV11-2|TRBD2|TRBJ2-7|NA
TGTGCCAGCAGCTTAGAGATAGCGGGAACAAACTACGAGCAGTACTTC
CASSLEIAGTNYEQYF
>TRBV4-1|TRBD1|TRBJ1-2|NA
TGCGCCAGCAGCCTCGGGGACAGGGGGTTTGGCTACACCTTC
CASSLGDRGFGYTF
>TRBV4-1|NA|TRBJ1-5|NA
TGCGCCAGCAGCCCAACCCCAGGGTTTAGCAATCAGCCCCAGCATTTT
CASSPTPGFSNQPQHF
>TRBV5-1|NA|TRBJ2-2|NA
TGCGCCAGCGGCCCACTTAGCGGGAACACCGGGGAGCTGTTTTTT
CASGPLSGNTGELFF
>TRBV5-1|TRBD2|TRBJ2-2|NA
TGCGCCAGCAGCTTGGCTGCGGGGGGGAACACCGGGGAGCTGTTTTTT
CASSLAAGGNTGELFF
>TRBV27|TRBD2|TRBJ2-6|NA
TGTGCCAGCGGTGGGACTAGCGGGGCTGGGGCCAACGTCCTGACTTTC
CASGGTSGAGANVLTF
>TRBV28|NA|TRBJ2-7|few
TGTGCCAGCAGTCGGGACTTTTACGAGCAGTACTTC
CASSRDFYEQYF
>TRBV19|NA|TRBJ2-3|NA
TGTGCCAGTAGCATGAGGTTCACAGATACGCAGTATTTT
CASSMRFTDTQYF
>TRBV28|NA|TRBJ2-2|NA
TGTGCCAGCAGTTTATGGACTTCCCGGGTACGGGAGCTGTTTTTT
CASSLWTSRVRELFF
>TRBV5-1|TRBD1|TRBJ2-1|NA
TGCGCCAGCAGCTTGCCCCGACAGGGGGTATCGCCTGAGCAGTTCTTC
CASSLPRQGVSPEQFF
>TRBV4-1|NA|TRBJ2-1|NA
TGCGCCAGCAGCCCTTTCACCGAGGGTTACAATGAGCAGTTCTTC
CASSPFTEGYNEQFF
>TRBV7-9|NA|TRBJ1-1|NA
TGTGCCAGCAGCCGGGAAGGTGGAGACACTGAAGCTTTCTTT
CASSREGGDTEAFF
>TRBV7-2|NA|TRBJ1-3|few
TGTGCCAGCAGCTTAGTTCGGGGAGAATCTGGAAACACCATATATTTT
CASSLVRGESGNTIYF
>TRBV6-5|TRBD1|TRBJ2-6|NA
TGTGCCAGCAGTCCTGGGACAGCCGGGGCCAACGTCCTGACTTTC
CASSPGTAGANVLTF
>TRBV6-5|NA|TRBJ1-1|NA
TGTGCCAGCAGTTACTTAACTGAAGCTTTCTTT
CASSYLTEAFF
>TRBV19|NA|TRBJ1-5|NA
TGTGCCAGTAGTATCGGAATACAGGTAAATCAGCCCCAGCATTTT
CASSIGIQVNQPQHF
>TRBV5-1|TRBD1|TRBJ2-4|NA
TGCGCCAGCACCCGGCGAGGGACAGCCGGGAACATTCAGTACTTC
CASTRRGTAGNIQYF
>TRBV28|TRBD2|TRBJ2-5|NA
TGTGCCAGCAGTCCCCAGGGACTAGCGGGAGAGACCCAGTACTTC
CASSPQGLAGETQYF
>TRBV10-2|NA|TRBJ2-7|NA
TGCGCCAGCAGTGAAGCAGGATCCTACGAGCAGTACTTC
CASSEAGSYEQYF
>TRBV5-8|NA|TRBJ1-2|NA
TGTGCCAGCAGCTTGTCATGGTCGGATGGCTACACCTTC
CASSLSWSDGYTF
>TRBV5-1|NA|TRBJ1-1|NA
TGCGCCAGCAGCTTGGAGTCAACCCGGGCGGGGGGGGATACTTTCTTT
CASSLESTRAGGDTFF
>TRBV4-1|NA|TRBJ2-7|NA
TGCGCCAGCAGCCAAGACAAGCGGTACAGCTCCTACGAGCAGTACTTC
CASSQDKRYSSYEQYF
>TRBV30|NA|TRBJ1-1|NA
TGTGCCTGGATGGCCAGGGGAATGAACACTGAAGCTTTCTTT
CAWMARGMNTEAFF
>TRBV29-1|TRBD2|TRBJ2-1|NA
TGCAGCGTTGTGGAGACTAGCGGCTACAATGAGCAGTTCTTC
CSVVETSGYNEQFF
>TRBV9|NA|TRBJ1-1|NA
TGTGCCAGCAGCGGACCTCGAGGGGAAGCTTTCTTT
CASSGPRGEAFF
>TRBV6-4|NA|TRBJ2-3|NA
TGTGCCAGCAGTGAAACTCGGGGAGATACGCAGTATTTT
CASSETRGDTQYF
>TRBV7-6|NA|TRBJ1-4|NA
TGTGCCAGCAGCCCCAACGAGGCTAGGGAAAAACTGTTTTTT
CASSPNEAREKLFF
>TRBV5-1|TRBD2|TRBJ2-7|few
TGCGCCAGCAGCTTACTGACTAGCGTCTACGAGCAGTACTTC
CASSLLTSVYEQYF
>TRBV7-9|NA|TRBJ1-5|NA
TGTGCCAGCAGCACAAATAGCAATCAGCCCCAGCATTTT
CASSTNSNQPQHF
>TRBV6-1|NA|TRBJ1-1|NA
TGTGCCAGCAGTGGCTCCCAGGGGCTCTACACTGAAGCTTTCTTT
CASSGSQGLYTEAFF
>TRBV27|NA|TRBJ2-7|NA
TGTGCCAGCTCTATCACGGTTTCCCTCTCCTACGAGCAGTACTTC
CASSITVSLSYEQYF
>TRBV19|NA|TRBJ1-1|once
TGTGCCAGTAGTTCCCGATCGGACAGTGCAAACACTGAAGCTTTCTTT
CASSSRSDSANTEAFF
>TRBV5-4|NA|TRBJ2-1|NA
TGTGCCAGCAGCGTTCCCAGGGGAAATGAGCAGTTCTTC
CASSVPRGNEQFF
>TRBV9|NA|TRBJ1-6|NA
TGTGCCAGCAGCGTAGACCAGGCTTCACCCCTCCACTTT
CASSVDQASPLHF
>TRBV27|NA|TRBJ1-2|NA
TGTGCCAGCATTGGGCAGTATGGCTACACCTTC
CASIGQYGYTF
>TRBV18|TRBD2|TRBJ2-5|NA
TGTGCCAGCTCACCAGGACTAGCGGGGGACGGGGAGACCCAGTACTTC
CASSPGLAGDGETQYF
>TRBV7-3|TRBD2|TRBJ2-3|NA
TGTGCCAGCAGCTCTATAGCGGGGGGGAGCACAGATACGCAGTATTTT
CASSSIAGGSTDTQYF
>TRBV25-1|NA|TRBJ2-6|NA
TGTGCCAGCAGTGGAGGGCCTGGGGCCAACGTCCTGACTTTC
CASSGGPGANVLTF